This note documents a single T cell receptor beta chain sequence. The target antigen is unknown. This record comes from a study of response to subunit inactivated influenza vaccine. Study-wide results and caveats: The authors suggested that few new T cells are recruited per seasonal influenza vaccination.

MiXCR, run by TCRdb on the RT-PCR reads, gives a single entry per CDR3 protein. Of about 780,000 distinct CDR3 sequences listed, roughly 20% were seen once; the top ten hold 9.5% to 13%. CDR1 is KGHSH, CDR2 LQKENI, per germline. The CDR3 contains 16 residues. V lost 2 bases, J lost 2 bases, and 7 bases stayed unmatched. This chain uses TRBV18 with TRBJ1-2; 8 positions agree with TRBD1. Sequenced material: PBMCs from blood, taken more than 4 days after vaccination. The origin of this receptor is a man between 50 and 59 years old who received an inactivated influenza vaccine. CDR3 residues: CASSPTSGGINYGYTF. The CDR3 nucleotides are TGTGCCAGCTCACCAACATCAGGGGGCATCAACTATGGCTACACCTTC.